This record concerns one TCR beta chain sequence. As yet, its antigen is unknown. The data were obtained in a study of cytomegalovirus exposure and HLA in healthy donors. The study, taken as a whole, reports: The classifier reportedly diagnosed cytomegalovirus status with high specificity and sensitivity.

Primers for the PCR totalled 60 Vbeta and 13 Jbeta. Clones were read by immunoSEQ multiplex PCR, and TCRdb kept only the in-frame ones, dropping some. Of about 120,000 clones listed, approximately 80% are singletons. Germline CDR1 and CDR2: SEHNR and FQNEAQ (reference sequence). The CDR3 contains 15 residues. V gave up 5 bases and J gave up 1 base; unmatched junction bases: 5. The clonotype comes from a man under 40 in good health and CMV-seropositive. The sample consisted of PBMCs. V usage is TRBV7-9 and J usage is TRBJ1-1; 9 nucleotides line up with TRBD1. For the CDR3, the DNA is TGTGCCAGCAGCCGATGGACAGGGGCGAACACTGAAGCTTTCTTT. Translation gives CASSRWTGANTEAFF.